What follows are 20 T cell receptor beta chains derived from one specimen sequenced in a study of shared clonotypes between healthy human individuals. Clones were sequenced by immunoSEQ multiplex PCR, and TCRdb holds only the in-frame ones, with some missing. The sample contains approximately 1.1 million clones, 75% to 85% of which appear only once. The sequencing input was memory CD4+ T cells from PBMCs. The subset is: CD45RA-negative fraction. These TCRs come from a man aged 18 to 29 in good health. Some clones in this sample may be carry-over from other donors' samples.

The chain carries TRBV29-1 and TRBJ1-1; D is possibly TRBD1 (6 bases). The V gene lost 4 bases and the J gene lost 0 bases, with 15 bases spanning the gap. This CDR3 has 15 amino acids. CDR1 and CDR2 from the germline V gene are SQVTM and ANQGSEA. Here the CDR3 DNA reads TGCAGCGTTGGTTCGGGGGCTGGACTGAACACTGAAGCTTTCTTT. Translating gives CSVGSGAGLNTEAFF.

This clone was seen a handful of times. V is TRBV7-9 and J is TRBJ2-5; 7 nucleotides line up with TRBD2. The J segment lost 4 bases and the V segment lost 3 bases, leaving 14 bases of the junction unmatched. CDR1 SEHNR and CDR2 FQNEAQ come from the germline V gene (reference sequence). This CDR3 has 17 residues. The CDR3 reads CASSFPNGAGRGETQYF. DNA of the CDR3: TGTGCCAGCAGCTTTCCCAATGGCGCAGGGAGGGGAGAGACCCAGTACTTC.

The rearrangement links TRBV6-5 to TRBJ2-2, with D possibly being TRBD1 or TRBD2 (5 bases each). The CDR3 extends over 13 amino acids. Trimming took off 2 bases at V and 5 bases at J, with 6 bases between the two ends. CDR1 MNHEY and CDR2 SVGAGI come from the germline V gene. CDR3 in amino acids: CASSYEGTGELFF. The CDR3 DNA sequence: TGTGCCAGCAGTTACGAGGGGACCGGGGAGCTGTTTTTT.

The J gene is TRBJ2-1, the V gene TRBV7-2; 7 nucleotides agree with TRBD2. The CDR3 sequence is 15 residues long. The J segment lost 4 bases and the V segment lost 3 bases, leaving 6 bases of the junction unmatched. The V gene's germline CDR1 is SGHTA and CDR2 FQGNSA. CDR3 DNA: TGTGCCAGCAGCTTCACAGCGGGAATATACAATGAGCAGTTCTTC. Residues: CASSFTAGIYNEQFF.

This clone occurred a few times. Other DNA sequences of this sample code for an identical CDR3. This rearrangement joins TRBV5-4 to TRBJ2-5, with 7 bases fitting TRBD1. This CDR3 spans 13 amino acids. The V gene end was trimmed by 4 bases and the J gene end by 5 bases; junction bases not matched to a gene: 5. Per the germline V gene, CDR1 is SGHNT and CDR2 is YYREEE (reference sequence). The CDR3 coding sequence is TGTGCCAGCAGCAGACAGGGACAGGAGACCCAGTACTTC. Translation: CASSRQGQETQYF. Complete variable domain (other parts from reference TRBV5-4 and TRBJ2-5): ETGVTQSPTHLIKTRGQQVTLRCSSQSGHNTVSWYQQALGQGPQFIFQYYREEENGRGNFPPRFSGLQFPNYSSELNVNALELDDSALYLCASSRQGQETQYFGPGTRLLVL.

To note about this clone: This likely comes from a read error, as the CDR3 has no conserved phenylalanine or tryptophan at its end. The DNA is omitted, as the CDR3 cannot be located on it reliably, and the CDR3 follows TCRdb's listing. The CDR3 loop reads CASSPPGQFFKLRV. This chain joins TRBV28 and TRBJ1-1; the D segment call TRBD1 is taken from the table without a DNA check. The length of the CDR3 is 14 amino acids, counting both ends. From germline, CDR1 is MDHEN and CDR2 SYDVKM.

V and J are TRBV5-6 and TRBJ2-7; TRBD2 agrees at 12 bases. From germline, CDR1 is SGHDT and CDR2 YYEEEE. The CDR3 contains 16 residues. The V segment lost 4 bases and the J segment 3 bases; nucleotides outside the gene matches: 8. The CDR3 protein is CASSQILAGGFYEQYF. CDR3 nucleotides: TGTGCCAGCAGCCAAATTCTAGCGGGAGGGTTCTACGAGCAGTACTTC.

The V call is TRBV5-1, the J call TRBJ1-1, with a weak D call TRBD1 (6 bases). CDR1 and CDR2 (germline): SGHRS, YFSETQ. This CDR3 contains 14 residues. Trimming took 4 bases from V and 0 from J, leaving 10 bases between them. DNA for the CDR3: TGCGCCAGCAGCGGGGGGACACTGAACACTGAAGCTTTCTTT. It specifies CASSGGTLNTEAFF.

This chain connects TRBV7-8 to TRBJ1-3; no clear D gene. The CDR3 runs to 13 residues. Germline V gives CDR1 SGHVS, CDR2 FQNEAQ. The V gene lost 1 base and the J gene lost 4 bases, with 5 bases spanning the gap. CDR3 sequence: CASSLVAGNTIYF. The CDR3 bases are TGTGCCAGCAGCTTAGTGGCCGGAAACACCATATATTTT.

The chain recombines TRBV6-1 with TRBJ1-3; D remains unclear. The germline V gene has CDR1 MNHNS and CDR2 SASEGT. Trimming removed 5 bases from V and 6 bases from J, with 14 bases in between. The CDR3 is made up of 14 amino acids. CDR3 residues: CASSLRSRENTIYF. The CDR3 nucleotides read TGTGCCAGCAGTCTGAGGTCAAGAGAAAACACCATATATTTT.

CDR3 sequence reads: CASSPGLFTNTEAFF. The CDR3 DNA reads as TGTGCCAGCAGCCCTGGGCTTTTTACGAACACTGAAGCTTTCTTT. The chain recombines TRBV27 with TRBJ1-1; D gene uncertain. The germline V and J ends were trimmed by 6 bases and 1 base, with 15 bases remaining between them. CDR3 length: 15 residues. Germline CDR1 and CDR2: MNHEY and SMNVEV (reference sequence).

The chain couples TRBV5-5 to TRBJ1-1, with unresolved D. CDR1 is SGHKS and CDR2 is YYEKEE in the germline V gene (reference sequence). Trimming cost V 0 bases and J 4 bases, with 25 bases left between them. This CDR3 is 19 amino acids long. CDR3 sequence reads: CASSLAFFFGPVNPTEAFF. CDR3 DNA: TGTGCCAGCAGCTTGGCCTTCTTTTTCGGACCCGTTAATCCCACTGAAGCTTTCTTT. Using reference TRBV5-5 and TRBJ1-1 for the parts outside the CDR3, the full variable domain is DAGVTQSPTHLIKTRGQQVTLRCSPISGHKSVSWYQQVLGQGPQFIFQYYEKEERGRGNFPDRFSARQFPNYSSELNVNALLLGDSALYLCASSLAFFFGPVNPTEAFFGQGTRLTVV.

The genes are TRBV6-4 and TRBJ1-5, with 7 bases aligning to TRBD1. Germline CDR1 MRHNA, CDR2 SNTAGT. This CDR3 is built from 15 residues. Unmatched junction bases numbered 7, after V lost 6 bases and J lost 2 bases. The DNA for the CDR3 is TGTGCCAGCAGCCCAGGGGGATTAGGCAATCAGCCCCAGCATTTT. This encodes CASSPGGLGNQPQHF.

The DNA of the CDR3 is TGTGCCAGCAGCGTCGGAGGGAGGGAAGATACGCAGTATTTT. Encoded protein: CASSVGGREDTQYF. The chain employs TRBV9 and TRBJ2-3, with TRBD2 matching 7 bases. V lost 2 bases to trimming and J lost 5 bases; unmatched junction nucleotides: 5. The CDR3 has 14 residues. Germline-derived CDR1 and CDR2 are SGDLS and YYNGEE. The full variable domain, with the rest looked up from reference TRBV9 and TRBJ2-3, is DSGVTQTPKHLITATGQRVTLRCSPRSGDLSVYWYQQSLDQGLQFLIQYYNGEERAKGNILERFSAQQFPDLHSELNLSSLELGDSALYFCASSVGGREDTQYFGPGTRLTVL.

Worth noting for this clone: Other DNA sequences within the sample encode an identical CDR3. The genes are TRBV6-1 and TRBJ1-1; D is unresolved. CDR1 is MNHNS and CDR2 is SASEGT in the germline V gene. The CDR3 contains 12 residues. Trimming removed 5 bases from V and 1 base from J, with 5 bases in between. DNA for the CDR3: TGTGCCAGCAGTCGAAGGAACACTGAAGCTTTCTTT. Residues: CASSRRNTEAFF.

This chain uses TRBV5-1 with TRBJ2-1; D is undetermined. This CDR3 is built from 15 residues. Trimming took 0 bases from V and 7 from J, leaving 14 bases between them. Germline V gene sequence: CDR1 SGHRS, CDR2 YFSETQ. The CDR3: CASSLEGPGGNEQFF. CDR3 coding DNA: TGCGCCAGCAGCTTGGAAGGTCCCGGTGGGAATGAGCAGTTCTTC. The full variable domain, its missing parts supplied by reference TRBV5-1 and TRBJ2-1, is KAGVTQTPRYLIKTRGQQVTLSCSPISGHRSVSWYQQTPGQGLQFLFEYFSETQRNKGNFPGRFSGRQFSNSRSEMNVSTLELGDSALYLCASSLEGPGGNEQFFGPGTRLTVL.

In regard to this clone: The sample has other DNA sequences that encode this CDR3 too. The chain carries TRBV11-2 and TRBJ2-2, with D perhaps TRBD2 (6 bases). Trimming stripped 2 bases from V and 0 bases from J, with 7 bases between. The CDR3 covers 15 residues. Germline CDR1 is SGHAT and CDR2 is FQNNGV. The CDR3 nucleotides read TGTGCCAGCAGCTTATGGGGGGCGAACACCGGGGAGCTGTTTTTT. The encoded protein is CASSLWGANTGELFF. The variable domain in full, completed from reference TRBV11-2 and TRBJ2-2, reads EAGVAQSPRYKIIEKRQSVAFWCNPISGHATLYWYQQILGQGPKLLIQFQNNGVVDDSQLPKDRFSAERLKGVDSTLKIQPAKLEDSAVYLCASSLWGANTGELFFGEGSRLTVL.

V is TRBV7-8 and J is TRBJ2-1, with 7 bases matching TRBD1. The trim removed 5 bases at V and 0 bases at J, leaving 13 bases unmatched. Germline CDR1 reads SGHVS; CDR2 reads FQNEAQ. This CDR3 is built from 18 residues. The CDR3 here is CASSPYRNRGSSYNEQFF. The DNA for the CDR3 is TGTGCCAGCAGCCCTTATCGAAACAGGGGAAGCTCCTACAATGAGCAGTTCTTC.

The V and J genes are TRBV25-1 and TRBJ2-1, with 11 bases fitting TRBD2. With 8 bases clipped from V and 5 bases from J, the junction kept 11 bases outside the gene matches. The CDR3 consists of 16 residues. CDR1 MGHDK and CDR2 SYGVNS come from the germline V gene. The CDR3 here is CASAKAGTSGNNEQFF. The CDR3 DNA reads TGTGCCAGCGCAAAAGCCGGGACTAGCGGAAACAATGAGCAGTTCTTC.

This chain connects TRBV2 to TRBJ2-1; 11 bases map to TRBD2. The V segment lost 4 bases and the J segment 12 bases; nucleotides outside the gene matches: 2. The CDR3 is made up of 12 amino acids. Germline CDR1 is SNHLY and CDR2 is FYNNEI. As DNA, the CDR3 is TGTGCCAGCAGTGGTAGCGGGAGGGCGCAGTTCTTC. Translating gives CASSGSGRAQFF.